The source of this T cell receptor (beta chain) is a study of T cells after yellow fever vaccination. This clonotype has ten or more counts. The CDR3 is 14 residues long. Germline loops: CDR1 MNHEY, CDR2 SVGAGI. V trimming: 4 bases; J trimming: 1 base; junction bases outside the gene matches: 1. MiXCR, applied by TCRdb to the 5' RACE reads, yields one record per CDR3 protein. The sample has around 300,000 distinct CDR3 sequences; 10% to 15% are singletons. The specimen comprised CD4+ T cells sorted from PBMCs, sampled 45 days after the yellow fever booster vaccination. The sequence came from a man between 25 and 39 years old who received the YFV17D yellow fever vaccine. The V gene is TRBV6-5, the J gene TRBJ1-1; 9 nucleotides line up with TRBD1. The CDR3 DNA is TGTGCCAGCAGTTGGGGACAGGGGAACACTGAAGCTTTCTTT. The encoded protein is CASSWGQGNTEAFF.